The 13 T cell receptor beta chains listed next were all sequenced from one sample in a study of blood T cell repertoires in COVID-19. The method was immunoSEQ multiplex PCR; TCRdb's version includes in-frame clones alone and lacks a portion of them. The sample has 250,000 to 300,000 clones, about 85% seen once. Sequencing used peripheral blood. The receptor source for this set is a woman aged 45 to 65 who had recovered from COVID-19.

The chain recombines TRBV29-1 with TRBJ2-1; 9 positions agree with TRBD1. With 6 bases clipped from V and 1 base from J, the junction kept 10 bases outside the gene matches. Germline V gives CDR1 SQVTM, CDR2 ANQGSEA. The CDR3 is made up of 16 amino acids. The CDR3 sequence: CSVTAGTGLSYNEQFF. In DNA form, the CDR3 reads TGCAGCGTCACCGCCGGGACAGGGCTTTCCTACAATGAGCAGTTCTTC.

The rearrangement uses TRBV15 and TRBJ1-1; tentatively, D is TRBD1 (5 bases). The CDR3 runs 13 residues. The germline V and J ends were trimmed by 10 bases and 4 bases, with 16 bases remaining between them. Germline V gene lookup returns CDR1 LNHNV and CDR2 YYDKDF (reference sequence). The CDR3 nucleotides are TGTGCCATCGGTCAGGGTTCGAGCACTGAAGCTTTCTTT. Its translation is CAIGQGSSTEAFF.

This sequence joins TRBV18 and TRBJ1-3; D possibly corresponds to TRBD1 (5 bases). Germline assignment: CDR1 KGHSH and CDR2 LQKENI. The CDR3 runs 17 residues. Trimming removed 3 bases at V and 0 bases at J, with 15 bases between. CDR3 protein: CASSPRTQTSSGNTIYF. The CDR3 DNA reads TGTGCCAGCTCACCTCGGACACAAACCTCCTCTGGAAACACCATATATTTT.

This clone appeared a single time. This CDR3 reads CASSMGQGNEKLFF. The CDR3 nucleotides are TGTGCCAGTAGTATGGGACAGGGGAATGAAAAACTGTTTTTT. The V call is TRBV19, the J call TRBJ1-4; 10 nucleotides align to TRBD1. Germline V gene sequence: CDR1 LNHDA, CDR2 SQIVND (reference sequence). The CDR3 consists of 14 residues. Trimming took 3 bases from V and 5 from J; bases not matched to a gene: 0.

The chain employs TRBV27 and TRBJ2-1; possible D gene TRBD2, 5 bases. Germline V gene sequence: CDR1 MNHEY, CDR2 SMNVEV (reference sequence). The CDR3 length is 14 residues. The germline V and J ends were trimmed by 3 bases and 5 bases, with 11 bases remaining between them. CDR3 amino acids: CASSLPGGDNEQFF. The CDR3 DNA is TGTGCCAGCAGTTTGCCCGGAGGAGACAATGAGCAGTTCTTC.

This clone occurred once. The rearrangement links TRBV6-6 to TRBJ1-1, with D perhaps TRBD1 (5 bases). V lost 6 bases and J lost 3, with 8 bases in between. Germline loops: CDR1 MNHNY, CDR2 SVGAGI (reference sequence). The CDR3 consists of 12 residues. CDR3 sequence reads: CASRPGDTEAFF. Written as DNA, the CDR3 is TGTGCCAGCAGACCGGGGGACACTGAAGCTTTCTTT.

This clone showed up just a few times. The chain joins TRBV6-1 to TRBJ1-1, with a tentative D call TRBD1 (5 bases). Trimming took 1 base from V and 5 from J, leaving 14 bases between them. Germline assignment: CDR1 MNHNS and CDR2 SASEGT. The CDR3 is made up of 15 amino acids. CDR3 loop: CASSEGAGWQTEAFF. The CDR3 DNA follows: TGTGCCAGCAGTGAAGGGGCAGGGTGGCAGACTGAAGCTTTCTTT.

The CDR3 nucleotides read TGTGCCAGCAGCGCCTGGACTAGCGGGAGCTACGAGCAGTACTTC. Its translation: CASSAWTSGSYEQYF. The chain links TRBV7-2 to TRBJ2-7, with 13 nucleotides matching TRBD2. The V segment lost 5 bases and the J segment 3 bases; nucleotides outside the gene matches: 4. The CDR3 runs to 15 residues. Germline V gene data show CDR1 as SGHTA and CDR2 as FQGNSA.

The rearrangement joins TRBV11-2 to TRBJ1-1; possible D gene TRBD1, 6 bases. Germline CDR1 is SGHAT and CDR2 is FQNNGV. The V and J ends lost 5 bases and 0 bases respectively, with 10 bases between them. The CDR3 has 14 amino acids. The CDR3 nucleotides read TGTGCCAGCAGCCGACAGGTGGTGAACACTGAAGCTTTCTTT. This translates into CASSRQVVNTEAFF. Variable domain in full (rest from reference TRBV11-2 and TRBJ1-1): EAGVAQSPRYKIIEKRQSVAFWCNPISGHATLYWYQQILGQGPKLLIQFQNNGVVDDSQLPKDRFSAERLKGVDSTLKIQPAKLEDSAVYLCASSRQVVNTEAFFGQGTRLTVV.

V and J are TRBV7-3 and TRBJ2-1; possibly TRBD2 for D (6 bases). Germline loops: CDR1 SGHTA, CDR2 FQGTGA. This CDR3 spans 15 amino acids. Trimming pared 6 bases from V and 0 bases from J, leaving 12 bases between. In DNA form, the CDR3 reads TGTGCCAGCAGTAGCGGCCGGAGCTCCTACAATGAGCAGTTCTTC. Protein product: CASSSGRSSYNEQFF. The whole variable domain, remainder taken from reference TRBV7-3 and TRBJ2-1, is GAGVSQTPSNKVTEKGKYVELRCDPISGHTALYWYRQSLGQGPEFLIYFQGTGAADDSGLPNDRFFAVRPEGSVSTLKIQRTERGDSAVYLCASSSGRSSYNEQFFGPGTRLTVL.

V usage is TRBV9 and J usage is TRBJ2-3; TRBD2 matches at 7 bases. CDR3 length: 15 residues. Germline V gene data show CDR1 as SGDLS and CDR2 as YYNGEE. The V segment lost 4 bases and the J segment 2 bases; nucleotides outside the gene matches: 7. In DNA form, the CDR3 reads TGTGCCAGCAGCTCCTCTAGCGGCTTCACAGATACGCAGTATTTT. This codes for CASSSSSGFTDTQYF.

The CDR3 coding sequence is TGTGCCAGCAGCCCCCATGGGGGACAGCCCTACGCCTACGAGCAGTACTTC. Protein sequence: CASSPHGGQPYAYEQYF. The chain joins TRBV21-1 to TRBJ2-7; the DNA was not used to check the table's D call, TRBD1. TRBV21-1 is designated a pseudogene. The CDR3 runs 17 residues.

In nucleotides, the CDR3 is TGTGCCAGCAGGTTCGCACAGCTTGAAGCTTTCTTT. Translated, it gives CASRFAQLEAFF. The genes are TRBV2 and TRBJ1-1; D is unclear. The CDR3 covers 12 residues. The V gene's germline CDR1 is SNHLY and CDR2 FYNNEI. Trimming took 6 bases from V and 7 from J, leaving 12 bases between them.